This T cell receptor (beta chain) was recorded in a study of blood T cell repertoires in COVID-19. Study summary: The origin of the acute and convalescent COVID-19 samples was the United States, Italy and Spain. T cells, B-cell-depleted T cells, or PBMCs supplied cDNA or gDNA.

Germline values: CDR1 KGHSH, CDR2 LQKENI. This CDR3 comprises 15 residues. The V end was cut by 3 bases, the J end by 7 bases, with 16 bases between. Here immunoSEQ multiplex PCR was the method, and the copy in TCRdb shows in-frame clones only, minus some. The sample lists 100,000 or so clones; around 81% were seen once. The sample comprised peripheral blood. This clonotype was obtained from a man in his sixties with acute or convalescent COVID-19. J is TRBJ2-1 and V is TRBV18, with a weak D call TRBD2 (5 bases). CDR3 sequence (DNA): TGTGCCAGCTCACCCCAGACGCGGGTTGTTAATGAGCAGTTCTTC. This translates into CASSPQTRVVNEQFF.